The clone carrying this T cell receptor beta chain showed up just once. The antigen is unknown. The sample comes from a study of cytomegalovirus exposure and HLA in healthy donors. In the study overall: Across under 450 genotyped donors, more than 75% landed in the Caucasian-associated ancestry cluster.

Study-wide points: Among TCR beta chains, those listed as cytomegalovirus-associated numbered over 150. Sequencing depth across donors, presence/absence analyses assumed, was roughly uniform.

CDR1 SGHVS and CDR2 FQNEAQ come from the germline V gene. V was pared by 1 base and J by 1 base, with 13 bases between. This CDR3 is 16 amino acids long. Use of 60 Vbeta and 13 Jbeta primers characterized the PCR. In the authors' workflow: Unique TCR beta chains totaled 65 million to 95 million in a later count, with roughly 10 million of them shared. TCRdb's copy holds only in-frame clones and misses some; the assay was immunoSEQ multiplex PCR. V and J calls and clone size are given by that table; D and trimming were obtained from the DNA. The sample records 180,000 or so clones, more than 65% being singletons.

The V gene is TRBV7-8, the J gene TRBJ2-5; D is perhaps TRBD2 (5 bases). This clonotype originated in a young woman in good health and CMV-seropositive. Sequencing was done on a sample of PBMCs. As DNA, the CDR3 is TGTGCCAGCAGCTTAGGGTCAACGAGGGCCCAAGAGACCCAGTACTTC. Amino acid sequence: CASSLGSTRAQETQYF.